These T cell receptor beta chains were read from a single sample in a study of blood T cell repertoires in COVID-19. Only in-frame clones appear in the TCRdb table, and some are missing; sequencing was by immunoSEQ multiplex PCR. The sample consists of a few hundred thousand clones, around 89% of them appearing once. The material sequenced was peripheral blood. The receptors shown here come from a woman aged 60 to 75 with COVID-19, enrolled during active disease. The CDR3 runs from the conserved cysteine through the conserved F or W. Each record gives: V gene, J gene, clone size, D gene, CDR3 protein, CDR3 DNA. A D gene is named only where the DNA matches it firmly. Rows may omit the clone size; those that give it use once, few, many or a size class.

V: TRBV11-3
J: TRBJ1-5
size: .
D: TRBD1
CDR3: CASRLDRGPGQPQHF
DNA: TGTGCCAGCAGACTGGACAGGGGGCCTGGTCAGCCCCAGCATTTT

V: TRBV30
J: TRBJ2-3
size: .
D: TRBD2
CDR3: CAWRMGLAASTDTQYF
DNA: TGTGCCTGGAGAATGGGACTAGCGGCTAGCACAGATACGCAGTATTTT

V: TRBV18
J: TRBJ2-2
size: .
D: .
CDR3: CASSLTGNTGELFF
DNA: TGTGCCAGCTCACTGACAGGGAACACCGGGGAGCTGTTTTTT

V: TRBV18
J: TRBJ2-1
size: once
D: .
CDR3: CASSLGRADEQFF
DNA: TGTGCCAGCTCACTGGGCAGGGCCGATGAGCAGTTCTTC

V: TRBV20-1
J: TRBJ2-3
size: .
D: TRBD2
CDR3: CSASVWDYTDTQYF
DNA: TGCAGTGCTAGTGTTTGGGACTACACAGATACGCAGTATTTT

V: TRBV19
J: TRBJ1-2
size: few
D: .
CDR3: CASMGAEGTPYYGYTF
DNA: TGTGCCAGTATGGGGGCCGAGGGAACCCCGTACTATGGCTACACCTTC

V: TRBV12-3/TRBV12-4
J: TRBJ2-2
size: .
D: TRBD2
CDR3: CASSRTSGELFF
DNA: TGTGCCAGCAGCCGGACTAGCGGGGAGCTGTTTTTT

V: TRBV3-1/TRBV3-2
J: TRBJ2-3
size: .
D: .
CDR3: CASSYAVPVMQDTQYF
DNA: TGTGCCAGCAGCTATGCAGTTCCTGTCATGCAAGATACGCAGTATTTT

V: TRBV19
J: TRBJ2-1
size: .
D: .
CDR3: CASSILPDYNEQFF
DNA: TGTGCCAGTAGTATTCTGCCAGATTACAATGAGCAGTTCTTC

V: TRBV18
J: TRBJ1-4
size: .
D: TRBD1
CDR3: CASSPRTGSNEKLFF
DNA: TGTGCCAGCTCACCACGGACAGGGAGTAATGAAAAACTGTTTTTT

V: TRBV6-5
J: TRBJ2-7
size: once
D: .
CDR3: CASSYRTPGEAYEQYF
DNA: TGTGCCAGCAGTTACAGAACCCCAGGGGAAGCCTACGAGCAGTACTTC

V: TRBV12-3/TRBV12-4
J: TRBJ1-1
size: once
D: TRBD1
CDR3: CASREGQTTEAFF
DNA: TGTGCCAGCAGAGAGGGACAGACCACTGAAGCTTTCTTT

V: TRBV7-3
J: TRBJ2-3
size: .
D: .
CDR3: CASSLSPGTSTDTQYF
DNA: TGTGCCAGCAGCTTATCCCCGGGGACTAGCACAGATACGCAGTATTTT

V: TRBV14
J: TRBJ1-1
size: .
D: .
CDR3: CASSQGTLPIEAFF
DNA: TGTGCCAGCAGCCAAGGGACACTTCCGATTGAAGCTTTCTTT